This section outlines one T cell receptor (beta chain) sequence together with its context. Other DNA sequences in the same sample also yield this CDR3. The PCR employed 60 Vbeta primers together with 13 Jbeta primers. Using immunoSEQ multiplex PCR, the repertoire was profiled, and TCRdb retains in-frame clones only, with some absent. The repertoire holds approximately 210,000 clones, with around 82% as singletons. These data are taken from a study of cytomegalovirus exposure and HLA in healthy donors. V lost 9 bases, J lost 0 bases, and 9 bases lay in between. The CDR3 runs 13 residues. Germline CDR1 is SGHTA and CDR2 is FQGNSA.

The receptor was isolated from a man aged 18 to 29 in good health and CMV-seronegative. Specimen: PBMCs. The J gene is TRBJ1-5, the V gene TRBV7-2; D gene unclear. CDR3 protein: CASTDNSNQPQHF. The CDR3, as DNA: TGTGCCAGTACCGACAATAGCAATCAGCCCCAGCATTTT.